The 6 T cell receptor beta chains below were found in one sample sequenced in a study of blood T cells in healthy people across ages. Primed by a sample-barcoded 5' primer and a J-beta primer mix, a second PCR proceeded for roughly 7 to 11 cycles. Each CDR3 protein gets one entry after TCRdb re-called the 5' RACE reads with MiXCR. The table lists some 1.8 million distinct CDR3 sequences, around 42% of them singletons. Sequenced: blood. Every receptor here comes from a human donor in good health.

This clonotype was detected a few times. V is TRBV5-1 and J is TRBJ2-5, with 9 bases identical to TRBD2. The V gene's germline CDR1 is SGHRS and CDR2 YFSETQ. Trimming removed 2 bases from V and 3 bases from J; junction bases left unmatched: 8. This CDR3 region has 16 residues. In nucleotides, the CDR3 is TGCGCCAGCAGCTTTAGATCGGGACTAGCAAAAGAGACCCAGTACTTC. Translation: CASSFRSGLAKETQYF. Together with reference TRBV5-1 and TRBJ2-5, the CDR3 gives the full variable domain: KAGVTQTPRYLIKTRGQQVTLSCSPISGHRSVSWYQQTPGQGLQFLFEYFSETQRNKGNFPGRFSGRQFSNSRSEMNVSTLELGDSALYLCASSFRSGLAKETQYFGPGTRLLVL.

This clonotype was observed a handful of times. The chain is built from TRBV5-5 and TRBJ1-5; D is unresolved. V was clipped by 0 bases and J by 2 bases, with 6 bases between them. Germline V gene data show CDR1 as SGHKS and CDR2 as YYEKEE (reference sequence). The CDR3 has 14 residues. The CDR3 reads CASSLESGNQPQHF. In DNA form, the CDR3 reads TGTGCCAGCAGCTTGGAGTCAGGCAATCAGCCCCAGCATTTT.

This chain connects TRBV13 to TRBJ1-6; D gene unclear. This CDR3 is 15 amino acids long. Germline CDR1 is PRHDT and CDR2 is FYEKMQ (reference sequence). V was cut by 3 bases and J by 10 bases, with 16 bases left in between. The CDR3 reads CASSFTGGFGSPLHF. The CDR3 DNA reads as TGTGCCAGCAGCTTTACCGGCGGGTTTGGGTCACCCCTCCACTTT.

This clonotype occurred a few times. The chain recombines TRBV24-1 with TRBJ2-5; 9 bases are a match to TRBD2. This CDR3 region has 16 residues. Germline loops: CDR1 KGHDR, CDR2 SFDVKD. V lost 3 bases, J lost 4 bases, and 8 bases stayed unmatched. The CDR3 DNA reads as TGTGCCACCAGTGATCCCACCGGGACTAGCACAGAGACCCAGTACTTC. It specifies CATSDPTGTSTETQYF.

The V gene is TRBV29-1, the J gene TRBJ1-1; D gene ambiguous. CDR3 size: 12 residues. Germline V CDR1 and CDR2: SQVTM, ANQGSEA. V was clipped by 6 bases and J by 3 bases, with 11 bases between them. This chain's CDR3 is CSVKKRDTEAFF. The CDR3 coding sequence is TGCAGCGTGAAAAAGAGGGACACTGAAGCTTTCTTT.

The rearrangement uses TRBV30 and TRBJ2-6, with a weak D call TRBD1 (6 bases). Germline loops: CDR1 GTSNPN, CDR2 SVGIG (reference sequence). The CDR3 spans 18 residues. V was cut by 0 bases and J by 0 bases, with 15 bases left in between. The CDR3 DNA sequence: TGTGCCTGGAGTGTACAGTCTCTGGGGGCCTCTGGGGCCAACGTCCTGACTTTC. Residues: CAWSVQSLGASGANVLTF.